These 6 T cell receptor beta chains came from one sample sequenced in a study of beta chain features in type 1 diabetes (dated by TCRdb to the late 2010s). Overall study outcomes, separate from this receptor: A moderate but significant shortening of TCRB CDR3 length was observed in type 1 diabetes patients in all four CD4+ subsets.

Library preparation was by the immunoSEQ multiplex PCR assay. The entire amount of isolated RNA was reverse transcribed using the High Capacity cDNA Reverse Transcription Kit, so the sequenced TCRB transcripts were expressed ones. In TCRdb, the immuneACCESS table is reduced to in-frame sequences with V and J assigned. These tables do not hold every clone; where another copy was compared, an unresolved V gene accounts for under half, and the others remain unexplained. This sample gives hundreds of thousands of clones in total; over 12% of them show up just once. Of the sample, roughly 0.04% falls within the top ten clones. No antigen has been identified for these receptors. The sample taken for sequencing was naive CD4+ T cells from blood. The cell subset or site label on this specimen signifies: true naive CD4+ T cells. Receptor source: a man younger than 35 with type 1 diabetes.

This rearrangement joins TRBV19 to TRBJ2-7; 7 nucleotides match TRBD1. The CDR3 spans 15 residues. CDR1 and CDR2 from the germline V gene are LNHDA and SQIVND (reference sequence). Trimming cost V 6 bases and J 3 bases; bases outside gene matches: 11. The CDR3 here is CASRPVDRTFYEQYF. The CDR3 DNA reads as TGTGCCAGTAGGCCGGTGGACAGGACCTTCTACGAGCAGTACTTC. Filled out from reference TRBV19 and TRBJ2-7, the complete variable domain reads DGGITQSPKYLFRKEGQNVTLSCEQNLNHDAMYWYRQDPGQGLRLIYYSQIVNDFQKGDIAEGYSVSREKKESFPLTVTSAQKNPTAFYLCASRPVDRTFYEQYFGPGTRLTVT.

In this sample, this clone turned up a few times. The chain employs TRBV28 and TRBJ2-7; D not certain. Germline CDR1 and CDR2: MDHEN and SYDVKM. The CDR3 runs to 14 residues. Trimming took 7 bases from V and 0 from J, leaving 13 bases between them. Here the CDR3 DNA reads TGTGCCAGCAAGTCAGGTGGCACCTCCTACGAGCAGTACTTC. This gives the protein CASKSGGTSYEQYF.

The J gene is TRBJ2-5, the V gene TRBV7-2; either TRBD1 or TRBD2 may supply D (5 bases each). Trimming shortened V by 5 bases and J by 4 bases, and 17 bases separated the two germline ends. The CDR3 spans 15 residues. Germline assignment: CDR1 SGHTA and CDR2 FQGNSA. CDR3 DNA: TGTGCCAGCAGCCTCATCGGACTGGGGGTAGAGACCCAGTACTTC. Its translation: CASSLIGLGVETQYF.

The chain has TRBV7-9 and TRBJ1-1; unclear D gene. The V and J ends lost 1 base and 11 bases respectively, with 11 bases between them. Germline CDR1 is SEHNR and CDR2 is FQNEAQ (reference sequence). The CDR3 runs to 12 residues. CDR3 in DNA: TGTGCCAGCAGCTTAGAATGGGCGGGGGCTTTCTTT. Protein product: CASSLEWAGAFF.

This clone has a handful of counts. The V gene is TRBV7-2, the J gene TRBJ1-2; the D is unclear. This CDR3 comprises 12 residues. CDR1 and CDR2 from the germline V gene are SGHTA and FQGNSA. V lost 3 bases and J lost 4, with 6 bases in between. The CDR3: CASSFEGYGYTF. The CDR3 region has the DNA TGTGCCAGCAGCTTTGAAGGCTATGGCTACACCTTC.

The rearrangement links TRBV30 to TRBJ2-2; D is possibly TRBD2 (6 bases). This CDR3 spans 11 amino acids. Deletions cut 8 bases from V and 4 bases from J, with 8 bases between. The germline V gene has CDR1 GTSNPN and CDR2 SVGIG (reference sequence). The CDR3 DNA is TGTGCCGGGGGGACCACCGGGGAGCTGTTTTTT. Protein sequence: CAGGTTGELFF.